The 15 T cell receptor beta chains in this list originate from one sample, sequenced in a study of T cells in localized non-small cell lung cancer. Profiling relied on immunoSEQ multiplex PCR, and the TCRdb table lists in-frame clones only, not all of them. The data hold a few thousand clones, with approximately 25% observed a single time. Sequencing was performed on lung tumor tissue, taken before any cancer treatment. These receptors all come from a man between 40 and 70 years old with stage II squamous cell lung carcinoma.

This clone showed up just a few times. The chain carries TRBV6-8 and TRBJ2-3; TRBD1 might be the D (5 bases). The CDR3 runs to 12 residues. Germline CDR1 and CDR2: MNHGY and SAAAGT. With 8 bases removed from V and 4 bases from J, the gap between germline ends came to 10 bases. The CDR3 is CASGQGPDTQYF. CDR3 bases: TGTGCCAGCGGCCAGGGCCCAGATACGCAGTATTTT.

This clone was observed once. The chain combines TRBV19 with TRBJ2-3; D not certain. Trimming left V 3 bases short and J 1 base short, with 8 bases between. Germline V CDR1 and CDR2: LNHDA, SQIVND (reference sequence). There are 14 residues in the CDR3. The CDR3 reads CASSISLGTDTQYF. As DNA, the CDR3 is TGTGCCAGTAGTATCAGCCTAGGCACAGATACGCAGTATTTT.

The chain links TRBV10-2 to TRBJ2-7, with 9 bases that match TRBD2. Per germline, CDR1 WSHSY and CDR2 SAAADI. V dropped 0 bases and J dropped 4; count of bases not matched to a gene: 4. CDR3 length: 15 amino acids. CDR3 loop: CASSESSGSFYEQYF. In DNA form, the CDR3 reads TGCGCCAGCAGTGAGTCTAGCGGGAGTTTTTACGAGCAGTACTTC.

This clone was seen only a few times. The CDR3 protein is CASSLSTSGGTDTQYF. The DNA of the CDR3 is TGTGCCAGCAGTTTATCCACTAGCGGGGGTACAGATACGCAGTATTTT. This chain links TRBV28 with TRBJ2-3, with 11 nucleotides matching TRBD2. V was pared by 1 base and J by 3 bases, with 3 bases of the junction left unmatched. The CDR3 contains 16 residues. Looked up from germline, CDR1 is MDHEN and CDR2 is SYDVKM.

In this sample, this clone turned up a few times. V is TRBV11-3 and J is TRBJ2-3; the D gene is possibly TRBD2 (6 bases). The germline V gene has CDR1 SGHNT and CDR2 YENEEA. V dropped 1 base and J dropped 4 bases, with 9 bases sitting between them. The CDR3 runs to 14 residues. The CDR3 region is CASSLGLVADTQYF. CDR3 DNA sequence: TGTGCCAGCAGCTTAGGACTAGTCGCAGATACGCAGTATTTT.

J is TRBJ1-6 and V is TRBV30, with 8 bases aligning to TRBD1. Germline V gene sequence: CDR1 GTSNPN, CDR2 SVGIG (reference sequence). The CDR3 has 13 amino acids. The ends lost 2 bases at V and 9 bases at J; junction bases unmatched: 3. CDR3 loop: CAWSQGASSPLHF. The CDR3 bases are TGTGCCTGGAGTCAGGGGGCGAGTTCACCCCTCCACTTT.

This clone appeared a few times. The CDR3 region has the DNA TGTGCCAGCAGCCTTGGAACTCCAGGGTTTTCCTACGAGCAGTACTTC. Protein: CASSLGTPGFSYEQYF. The genes are TRBV11-3 and TRBJ2-7; D might be TRBD1 (5 bases). V was clipped by 5 bases and J by 1 base, with 18 bases between them. Germline V gene lookup returns CDR1 SGHNT and CDR2 YENEEA. This CDR3 has 16 residues.

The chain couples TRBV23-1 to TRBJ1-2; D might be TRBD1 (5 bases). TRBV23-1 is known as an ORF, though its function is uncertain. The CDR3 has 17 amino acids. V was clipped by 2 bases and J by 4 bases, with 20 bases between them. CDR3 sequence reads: CASSQTDLKQALYGYTF. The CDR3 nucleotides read TGCGCCAGCAGTCAAACGGATCTGAAACAGGCTCTCTATGGCTACACCTTC.

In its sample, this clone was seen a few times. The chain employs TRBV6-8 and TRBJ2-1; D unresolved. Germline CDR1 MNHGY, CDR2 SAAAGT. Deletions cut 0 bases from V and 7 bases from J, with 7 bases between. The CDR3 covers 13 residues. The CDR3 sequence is CASSYSRVNEQFF. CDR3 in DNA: TGTGCCAGCAGTTACTCTCGAGTGAATGAGCAGTTCTTC.

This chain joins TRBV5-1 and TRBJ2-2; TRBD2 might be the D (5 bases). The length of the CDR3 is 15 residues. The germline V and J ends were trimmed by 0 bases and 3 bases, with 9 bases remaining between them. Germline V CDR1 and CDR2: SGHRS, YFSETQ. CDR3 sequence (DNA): TGCGCCAGCAGCTTGGCTCCCGGGGACACCGGGGAGCTGTTTTTT. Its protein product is CASSLAPGDTGELFF.

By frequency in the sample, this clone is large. CDR3 sequence: CASRERPTGELFF. DNA for the CDR3: TGTGCCAGCAGAGAGAGACCCACCGGGGAGCTGTTTTTT. J is TRBJ2-2 and V is TRBV6-8; D gene ambiguous. V lost 6 bases and J lost 4, with 9 bases in between. Germline CDR1 is MNHGY and CDR2 is SAAAGT. The CDR3 is 13 amino acids.

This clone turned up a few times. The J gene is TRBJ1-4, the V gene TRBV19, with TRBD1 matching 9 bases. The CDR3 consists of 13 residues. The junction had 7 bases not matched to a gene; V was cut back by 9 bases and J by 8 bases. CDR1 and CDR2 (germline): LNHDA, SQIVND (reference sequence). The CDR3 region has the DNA TGTGCCAGCCCCGGGACAGGGCAAGAAAAACTGTTTTTT. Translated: CASPGTGQEKLFF.

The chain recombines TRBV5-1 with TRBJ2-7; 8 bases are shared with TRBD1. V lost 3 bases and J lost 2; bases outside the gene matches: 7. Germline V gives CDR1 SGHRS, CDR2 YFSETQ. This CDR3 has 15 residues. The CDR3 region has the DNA TGCGCCAGCAGCTGGTTGCAGGGACAGGCCTACGAGCAGTACTTC. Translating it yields CASSWLQGQAYEQYF.

This CDR3 is CASSLVPGSYEQYF. The CDR3 DNA reads as TGTGCCAGCAGCTTAGTTCCAGGTTCCTACGAGCAGTACTTC. The chain employs TRBV11-3 and TRBJ2-7, with no clear D. The germline V gene encodes CDR1 SGHNT and CDR2 YENEEA. With 1 base removed from V and 1 base from J, the gap between germline ends came to 8 bases. The CDR3 totals 14 residues.

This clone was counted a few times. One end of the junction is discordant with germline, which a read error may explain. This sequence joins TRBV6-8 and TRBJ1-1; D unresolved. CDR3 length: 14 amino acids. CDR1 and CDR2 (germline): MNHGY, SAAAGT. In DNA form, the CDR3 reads TGTGCCATCAGTAAACAAGCCCTGAACACTGAAGCTTTCTTT. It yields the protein CAISKQALNTEAFF.